The source of this T cell receptor (beta chain) is a study of beta chain features in type 1 diabetes. This clone showed up just a few times. Its antigen is still unknown. Germline V lookup: CDR1 GTSNPN, CDR2 SVGIG (reference sequence). J gave up 3 bases and V 1 base, and 6 bases lay outside the gene matches. This CDR3 is built from 14 residues. The study's findings and limits: Type 1 diabetes patients showed fewer insertions and more deletions at VDJ junctions.

Expressed TCRB transcripts got sequenced, as all isolated RNA was reverse transcribed. Assay: immunoSEQ multiplex PCR; the TCRdb copy retains only in-frame clones and omits some. The sample lists 110,000 to 150,000 clones; 7% to 10% were seen once. The clonotype comes from a man between 18 and 29 years old in good health. Sequencing was carried out using central memory CD4+ T cells from blood. J is TRBJ2-7 and V is TRBV30, with 7 positions matching TRBD1. CDR3 bases: TGTGCCTGGAGTGGAGGTACAGGGGTCTACGAGCAGTACTTC. Residues: CAWSGGTGVYEQYF.